This T cell receptor beta chain originates from a study of patients and donors after allogeneic stem cell transplantation (dated by TCRdb to the early 2020s). CDR1 is given as KGHDR and CDR2 as SFDVKD, both from the germline V gene. The CDR3 starts with the cysteine, ends with the phenylalanine, and has 16 residues. Just CDR3 DNA is preserved here, 48 bases in frame from base 1. V has 4 bases trimmed and J has 0 bases trimmed; junction bases matching no gene number 5. Receptors were amplified or captured by RT-PCR. The data were produced on a NextSeq 550. TCRdb ran its own pipeline on the public reads, namely fastp trimming at Q25 and MiXCR clone calling, and kept in-frame beta chains. A single entry per CDR3 protein holds the most common genes and DNA from its merged rows. The sample table holds hundreds of thousands of distinct CDR3 sequences, of which 15% to 20% were seen once. Roughly 7.2% of the sample comes from the top ten.

The sample holds a few counts of this clonotype. The clone's antigen remains unknown. No qualities accompany the bases; no much larger clone lies one base away. Recombination linked TRBV24-1 to TRBJ2-1; 7 nucleotides in the junction match TRBD2. The TCR was taken from a human donor who was either an allogeneic HSCT recipient or a stem cell or donor lymphocyte infusion donor (not recorded which). It is not recorded whose cells these are; they may come from a transplant donor. Sample: blood, either unsorted or a sorted T cell fraction (not recorded which). The nucleotides are TGTGCCACCAGTGAGGCGGGAGTCAGCTCCTACAATGAGCAGTTCTTC. It translates to CATSEAGVSSYNEQFF.